This TCR beta chain was found in a study of shared clonotypes between healthy human individuals. Method: immunoSEQ multiplex PCR; TCRdb's copy keeps in-frame clones and lacks some. The data contain 1,500,000 or so clones, roughly 96% of them singletons. Negatively enriched CD4+ T cells were divided by CD45RA into naive and memory. Comments on this clone: Its antigen is as yet unknown.

Study-wide results and caveats: Rarefaction indicated that sorted-subset sequencing remained incomplete although depth was large. Sampling used blood alone; tissue repertoires probably differ. With a handful of donors compared, about 5.2% of naive CD4 clonotypes were shared.

The sample consisted of naive CD4+ T cells sorted from blood. Sample subset: CD45RA+ positively selected. This receptor was identified in a man in his thirties or forties in good health.

This chain's CDR3 is CASSTGTQEFGEAFF. The CDR3 nucleotides read TGCGCCAGCTCCACAGGGACCCAAGAATTCGGTGAAGCTTTCTTT. V and J are TRBV5-1 and TRBJ1-1; TRBD1 might be the D (6 bases). V was shortened by 7 bases and J by 7 bases, with 23 bases between the two germline ends. Germline CDR1 is SGHRS and CDR2 is YFSETQ. This CDR3 contains 15 residues.